The 17 T cell receptor beta chains below come from one sample, sequenced in a study of Graves' ophthalmopathy and Graves' hyperthyroidism. Researchers took RNA transcripts and amplified TCR beta CDR3 regions from them. HTBI-primed first-round RT-PCR preceded second-round multiplex PCR. From the multiplex PCR reads, TCRdb called clonotypes with MiXCR, one entry per CDR3 protein. The sample has about 700,000 distinct CDR3 sequences; approximately 39% are singletons. Input material: peripheral blood. These receptors all stem from an adult man with Graves' ophthalmopathy.

This clonotype was seen ten or more times. This sequence joins TRBV5-6 and TRBJ2-7; tentative D call: TRBD2 (6 bases). Germline V gene sequence: CDR1 SGHDT, CDR2 YYEEEE. The ends were cut back, 2 bases at V and 7 bases at J, with 19 bases in the middle. The CDR3 is made up of 15 amino acids. The CDR3 loop is CASSFLRRGPGEQYF. In DNA, the CDR3 is TGTGCCAGCAGCTTCCTGCGGAGGGGCCCAGGTGAGCAGTACTTC. Full variable domain (rest looked up from reference TRBV5-6 and TRBJ2-7): DAGVTQSPTHLIKTRGQQVTLRCSPKSGHDTVSWYQQALGQGPQFIFQYYEEEERQRGNFPDRFSGHQFPNYSSELNVNALLLGDSALYLCASSFLRRGPGEQYFGPGTRLTVT.

J is TRBJ2-2 and V is TRBV15; D unclear. Trimming cost V 8 bases and J 4 bases, with 5 bases left between them. In germline, CDR1 is LNHNV, CDR2 YYDKDF (reference sequence). CDR3 length equals 11 residues. CDR3 sequence reads: CATLGTGELFF. The DNA of the CDR3 is TGTGCCACCCTTGGCACCGGGGAGCTGTTTTTT.

At least ten counts were recorded for this clonotype. This chain uses TRBV6-6 with TRBJ2-7; D might be TRBD1 (5 bases). This CDR3 has 10 amino acids. V lost 11 bases to trimming and J lost 6 bases, with 11 bases between them. Germline assignment: CDR1 MNHNY and CDR2 SVGAGI (reference sequence). CDR3 amino acids: CAVGEGEQYF. DNA for the CDR3: TGTGCCGTAGGGGAAGGCGAGCAGTACTTC.

Only a few counts were recorded for this clonotype. This sequence joins TRBV6-5 and TRBJ1-3; no firm D call. The germline gives CDR1 MNHEY, CDR2 SVGAGI. This CDR3 contains 14 residues. Trimming pared 8 bases from V and 0 bases from J, leaving 11 bases between. CDR3 nucleotides: TGTGCCAGCGCCGGAGGGCTCTCTGGAAACACCATATATTTT. Translated, it gives CASAGGLSGNTIYF.

The J gene is TRBJ1-4, the V gene TRBV29-1; 9 bases agree with TRBD1. The CDR3 is 13 amino acids. CDR1 is SQVTM, CDR2 ANQGSEA, per germline. V shed 1 base and J 7 bases; nucleotides not matched to a gene: 1. The CDR3 DNA sequence: TGCAGCGTTGAAGCGGACAGGGGTGAAAAACTGTTTTTT. It specifies CSVEADRGEKLFF.

In this sample, this clonotype turned up many times. V usage is TRBV20-1 and J usage is TRBJ1-5; unclear D gene. Trimming left V 3 bases short and J 7 bases short, with 10 bases between. This CDR3 comprises 12 residues. CDR1 and CDR2 from the germline V gene are DFQATT and SNEGSKA (reference sequence). The CDR3 region is CSARNVNQPQHF. CDR3 DNA sequence: TGCAGTGCTAGGAACGTAAACCAGCCCCAGCATTTT.

This chain joins TRBV25-1 and TRBJ1-1; D not certain. The CDR3 covers 13 residues. Trimming cost V 0 bases and J 7 bases, with 9 bases left between them. Germline values: CDR1 MGHDK, CDR2 SYGVNS. CDR3 bases: TGTGCCAGCAGTGAATATGGACGGGGTGAAGCTTTCTTT. Amino acid sequence: CASSEYGRGEAFF.

A few counts support this clonotype. V is TRBV6-5 and J is TRBJ2-5; a weak D match, TRBD2 (5 bases). V shed 2 bases and J shed 4 bases, with 14 bases lying between them. CDR1 and CDR2 (germline): MNHEY, SVGAGI. CDR3 length: 15 amino acids. CDR3 DNA: TGTGCCAGCAGTTACGGAGCTAGCATTAGAGAGACCCAGTACTTC. As protein: CASSYGASIRETQYF.

This clonotype was seen only a few times. This rearrangement joins TRBV4-1 to TRBJ1-6, with 7 bases fitting TRBD1. Germline CDR1 reads MGHRA; CDR2 reads YSYEKL. Unmatched junction bases numbered 5, after V lost 2 bases and J lost 7 bases. This CDR3 has 15 residues. The CDR3 spells CASSQSRQGNSPLHF. CDR3 DNA: TGCGCCAGCAGCCAATCTCGACAGGGAAATTCACCCCTCCACTTT.

This clonotype showed up many times. The gene calls are TRBV10-3 and TRBJ1-2, with D possibly matching TRBD1 (5 bases). This CDR3 is built from 12 residues. V was trimmed by 10 bases and J by 7 bases, leaving 16 bases between them. Germline loops: CDR1 ENHRY, CDR2 SYGVKD. The CDR3 DNA reads TGTGCCAGCTGGGAGGGGTTGGGTGGCTACACCTTC. Translation: CASWEGLGGYTF.

This clonotype was counted many times. V gene TRBV10-3 combines with J gene TRBJ1-5, with D hard to call. V was cut by 3 bases and J by 3 bases, with 6 bases left in between. Germline V lookup: CDR1 ENHRY, CDR2 SYGVKD. The CDR3 runs 13 residues. In DNA form, the CDR3 reads TGTGCCATCAGTGAAGGTATCAATCAGCCCCAGCATTTT. Translated, it gives CAISEGINQPQHF.

As for this clonotype: This sequence may be a read error, since a much larger clone differs from it by one base. This rearrangement joins TRBV4-2 to TRBJ2-2; D remains ambiguous. The germline V and J ends were trimmed by 6 bases and 0 bases, with 14 bases remaining between them. The CDR3 is made up of 16 amino acids. In germline, CDR1 is LGHNA, CDR2 YNFKEQ. This CDR3 reads CASSARYKANTGELFF. CDR3 nucleotide sequence: TGTGCCAGCAGTGCCAGATACAAAGCGAACACCGGGGAGCTGTTTTTT.

J is TRBJ2-3 and V is TRBV7-2; D might be TRBD2 (5 bases). This CDR3 region has 14 residues. The V gene lost 2 bases and the J gene lost 2 bases, with 8 bases spanning the gap. CDR1 is SGHTA, CDR2 FQGNSA, per germline. The CDR3 is CASSLSGNTDTQYF. CDR3 DNA: TGTGCCAGCAGCTTAAGCGGAAACACAGATACGCAGTATTTT.

This clonotype was observed a handful of times. V usage is TRBV24-1 and J usage is TRBJ2-3, with D hard to call. Trimming left V 5 bases short and J 2 bases short, with 7 bases between. Germline loops: CDR1 KGHDR, CDR2 SFDVKD. This CDR3 region has 13 residues. Written as DNA, the CDR3 is TGTGCCACCAGTGCAGACAACACAGATACGCAGTATTTT. Translation gives CATSADNTDTQYF.

This clonotype appeared a few times. The rearrangement uses TRBV12-3 or TRBV12-4 and TRBJ1-3; a weak D match, TRBD1 (5 bases). Trimming cost V 7 bases and J 1 base, with 11 bases left between them. This CDR3 has 14 amino acids. The DNA of the CDR3 is TGTGCCAGCACACCTGGGGGGTCTGGAAACACCATATATTTT. The encoded protein is CASTPGGSGNTIYF.

This clonotype was detected only a few times. The chain has TRBV7-3 and TRBJ2-2; 9 bases align to TRBD2. The germline gives CDR1 SGHTA, CDR2 FQGTGA. CDR3 length equals 18 residues. The J segment lost 0 bases and the V segment lost 2 bases, leaving 7 bases of the junction unmatched. This chain's CDR3 is CASSLYIGGGANTGELFF. The CDR3 DNA reads as TGTGCCAGCAGCTTATATATTGGCGGGGGGGCGAACACCGGGGAGCTGTTTTTT.

The chain couples TRBV11-2 to TRBJ2-5, with 10 positions matching TRBD2. Germline V gene sequence: CDR1 SGHAT, CDR2 FQNNGV. Trimming took 4 bases from V and 9 from J; bases not matched to a gene: 20. CDR3 length equals 18 residues. The CDR3 here is CASSSGVIAGGPLGAQYF. The CDR3 bases are TGTGCCAGCAGCTCGGGGGTAATAGCGGGGGGTCCCTTGGGGGCCCAGTACTTC.